This record concerns one T cell receptor (beta chain) sequence. The sample comes from a study of OX40 agonist ivuxolimab in advanced cancers. The table came from immunoSEQ multiplex PCR; TCRdb's copy has only in-frame clones and leaves some out. Of approximately 50,000 clones in the sample, 80% were seen once. The germline V gene has CDR1 MNHEY and CDR2 SVGAGI. The CDR3 runs to 14 residues. Trimming removed 5 bases from V and 0 bases from J, with 11 bases in between. Autoimmune disease history or systemic immunosuppression barred patients. The starting material was CD4+ or CD8+ T cells sorted from blood, obtained in a trial of the OX40 agonist ivuxolimab. The rearrangement uses TRBV6-5 and TRBJ2-7; unclear D gene. This TCR derives from an adult with an advanced solid tumor such as melanoma, head and neck, liver or kidney cancer. The CDR3, as DNA: TGTGCCAGCAGTAGGACGGCTCGCTCCTACGAGCAGTACTTC. Its protein product is CASSRTARSYEQYF.